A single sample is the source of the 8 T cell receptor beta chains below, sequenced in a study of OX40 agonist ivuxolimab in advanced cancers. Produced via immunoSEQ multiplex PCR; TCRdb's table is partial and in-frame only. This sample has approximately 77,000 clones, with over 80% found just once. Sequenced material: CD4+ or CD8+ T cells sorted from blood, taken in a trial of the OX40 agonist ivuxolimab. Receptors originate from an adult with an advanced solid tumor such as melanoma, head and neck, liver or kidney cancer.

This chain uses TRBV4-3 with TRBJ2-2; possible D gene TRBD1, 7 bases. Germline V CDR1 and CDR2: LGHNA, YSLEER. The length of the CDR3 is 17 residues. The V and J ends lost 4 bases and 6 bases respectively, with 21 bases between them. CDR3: CASSRSNRGGGAGELFF. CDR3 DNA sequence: TGCGCCAGCAGCCGCTCCAACAGGGGTGGCGGGGCCGGGGAGCTGTTTTTT.

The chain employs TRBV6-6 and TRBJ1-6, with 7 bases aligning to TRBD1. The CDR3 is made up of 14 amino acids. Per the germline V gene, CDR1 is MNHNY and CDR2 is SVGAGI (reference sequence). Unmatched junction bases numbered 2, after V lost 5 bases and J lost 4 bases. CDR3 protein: CASSGQEYNSPLHF. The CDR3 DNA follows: TGTGCCAGCAGTGGACAGGAGTATAATTCACCCCTCCACTTT.

CDR3: CASSILAGATYNEQFF. CDR3 nucleotide sequence: TGTGCCAGCAGCATCCTAGCGGGAGCAACCTACAATGAGCAGTTCTTC. The V gene is TRBV7-2, the J gene TRBJ2-1; TRBD2 matches 10 bases. Germline-derived CDR1 and CDR2 are SGHTA and FQGNSA. The J segment lost 2 bases and the V segment lost 5 bases, leaving 6 bases of the junction unmatched. This CDR3 is built from 16 residues.

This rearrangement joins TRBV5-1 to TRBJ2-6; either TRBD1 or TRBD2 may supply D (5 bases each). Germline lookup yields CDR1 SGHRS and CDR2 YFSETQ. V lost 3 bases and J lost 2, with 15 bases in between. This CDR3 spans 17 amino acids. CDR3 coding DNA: TGCGCCAGCAGCTGGACTGGGACGGCCACTGGGGCCAACGTCCTGACTTTC. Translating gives CASSWTGTATGANVLTF.

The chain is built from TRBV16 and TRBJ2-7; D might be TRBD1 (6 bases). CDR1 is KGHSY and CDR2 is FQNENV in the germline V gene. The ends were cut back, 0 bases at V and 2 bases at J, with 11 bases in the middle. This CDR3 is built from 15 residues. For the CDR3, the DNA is TGTGCCAGCAGCCAATCTTGGACAGTCACCTACGAGCAGTACTTC. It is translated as CASSQSWTVTYEQYF.

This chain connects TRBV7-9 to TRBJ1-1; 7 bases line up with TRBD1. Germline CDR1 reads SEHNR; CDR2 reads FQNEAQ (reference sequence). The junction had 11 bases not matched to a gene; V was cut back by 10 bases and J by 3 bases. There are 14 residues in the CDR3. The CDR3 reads CATNDRVADTEAFF. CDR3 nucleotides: TGTGCCACCAATGACAGGGTTGCGGACACTGAAGCTTTCTTT.

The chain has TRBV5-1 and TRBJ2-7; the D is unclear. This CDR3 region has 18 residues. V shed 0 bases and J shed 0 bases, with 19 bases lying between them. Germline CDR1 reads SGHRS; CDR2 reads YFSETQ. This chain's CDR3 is CASSLASGGASLSYEQYF. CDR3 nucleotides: TGCGCCAGCAGCTTGGCAAGTGGCGGTGCCAGCCTCTCCTACGAGCAGTACTTC.

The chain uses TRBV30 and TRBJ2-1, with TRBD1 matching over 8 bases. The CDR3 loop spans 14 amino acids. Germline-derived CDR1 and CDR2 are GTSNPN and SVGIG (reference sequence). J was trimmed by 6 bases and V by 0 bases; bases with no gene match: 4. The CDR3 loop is CAWSVGQDFNEQFF. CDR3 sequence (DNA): TGTGCCTGGAGTGTGGGACAGGATTTCAATGAGCAGTTCTTC. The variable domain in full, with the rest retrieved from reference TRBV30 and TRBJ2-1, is SQTIHQWPATLVQPVGSPLSLECTVEGTSNPNLYWYRQAAGRGLQLLFYSVGIGQISSEVPQNLSASRPQDRQFILSSKKLLLSDSGFYLCAWSVGQDFNEQFFGPGTRLTVL.